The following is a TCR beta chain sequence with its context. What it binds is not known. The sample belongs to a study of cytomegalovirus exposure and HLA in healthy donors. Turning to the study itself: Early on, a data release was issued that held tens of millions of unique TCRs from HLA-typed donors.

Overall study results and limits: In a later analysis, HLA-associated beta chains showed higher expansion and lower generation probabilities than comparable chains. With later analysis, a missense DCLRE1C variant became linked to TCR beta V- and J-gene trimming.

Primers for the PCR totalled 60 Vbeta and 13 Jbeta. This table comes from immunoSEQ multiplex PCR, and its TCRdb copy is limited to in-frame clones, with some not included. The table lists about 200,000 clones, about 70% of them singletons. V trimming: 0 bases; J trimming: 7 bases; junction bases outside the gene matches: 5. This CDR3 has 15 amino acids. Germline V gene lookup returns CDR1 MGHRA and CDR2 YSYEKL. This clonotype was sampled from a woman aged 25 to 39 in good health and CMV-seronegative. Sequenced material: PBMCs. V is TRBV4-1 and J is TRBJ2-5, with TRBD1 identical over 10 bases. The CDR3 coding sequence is TGCGCCAGCAGCCAAGATCAGGGACAGGGGAGGACCCAGTACTTC. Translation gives CASSQDQGQGRTQYF.